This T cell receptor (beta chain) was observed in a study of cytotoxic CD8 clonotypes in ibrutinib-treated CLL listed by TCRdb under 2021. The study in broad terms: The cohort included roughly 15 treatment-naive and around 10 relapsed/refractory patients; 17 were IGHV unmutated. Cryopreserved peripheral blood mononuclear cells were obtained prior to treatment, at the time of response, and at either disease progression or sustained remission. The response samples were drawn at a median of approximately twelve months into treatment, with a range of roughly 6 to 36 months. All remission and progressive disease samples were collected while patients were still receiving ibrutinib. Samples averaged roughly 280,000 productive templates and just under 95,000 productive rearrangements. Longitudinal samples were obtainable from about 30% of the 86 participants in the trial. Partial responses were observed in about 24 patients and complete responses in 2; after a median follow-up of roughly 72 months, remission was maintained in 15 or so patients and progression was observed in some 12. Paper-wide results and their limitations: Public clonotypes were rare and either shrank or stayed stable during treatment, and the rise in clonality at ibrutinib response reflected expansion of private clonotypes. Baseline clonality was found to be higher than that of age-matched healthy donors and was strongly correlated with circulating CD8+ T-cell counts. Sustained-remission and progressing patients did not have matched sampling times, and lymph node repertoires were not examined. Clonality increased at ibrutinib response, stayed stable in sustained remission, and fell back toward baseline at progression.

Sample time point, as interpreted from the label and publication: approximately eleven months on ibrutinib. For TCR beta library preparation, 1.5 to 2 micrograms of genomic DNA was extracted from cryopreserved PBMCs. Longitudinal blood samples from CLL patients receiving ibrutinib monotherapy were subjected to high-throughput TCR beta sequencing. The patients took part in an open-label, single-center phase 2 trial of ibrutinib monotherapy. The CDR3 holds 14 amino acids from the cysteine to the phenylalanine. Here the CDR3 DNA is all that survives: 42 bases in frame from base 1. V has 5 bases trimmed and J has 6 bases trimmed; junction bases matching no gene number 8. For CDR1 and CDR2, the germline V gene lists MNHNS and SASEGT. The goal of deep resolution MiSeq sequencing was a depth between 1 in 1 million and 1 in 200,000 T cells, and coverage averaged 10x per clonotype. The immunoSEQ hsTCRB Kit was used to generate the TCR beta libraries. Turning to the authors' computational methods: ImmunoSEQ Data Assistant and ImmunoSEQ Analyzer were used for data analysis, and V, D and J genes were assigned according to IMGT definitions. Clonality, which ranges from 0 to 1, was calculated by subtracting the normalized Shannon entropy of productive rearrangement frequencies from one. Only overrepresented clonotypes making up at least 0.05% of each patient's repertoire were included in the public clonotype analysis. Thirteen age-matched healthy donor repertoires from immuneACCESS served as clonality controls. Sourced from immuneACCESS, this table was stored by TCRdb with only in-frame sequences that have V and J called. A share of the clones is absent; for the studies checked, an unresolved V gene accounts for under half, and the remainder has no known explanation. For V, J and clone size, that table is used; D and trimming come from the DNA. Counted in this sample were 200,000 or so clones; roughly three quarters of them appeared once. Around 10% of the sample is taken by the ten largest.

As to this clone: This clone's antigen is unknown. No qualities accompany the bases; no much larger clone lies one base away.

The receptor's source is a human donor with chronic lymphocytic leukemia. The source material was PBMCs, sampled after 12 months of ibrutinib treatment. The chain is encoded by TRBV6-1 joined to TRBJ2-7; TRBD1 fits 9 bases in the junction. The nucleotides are TGTGCCAGCAGTACTCAAGGGACAGGGTCCGAGCAGTACTTC. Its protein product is CASSTQGTGSEQYF.